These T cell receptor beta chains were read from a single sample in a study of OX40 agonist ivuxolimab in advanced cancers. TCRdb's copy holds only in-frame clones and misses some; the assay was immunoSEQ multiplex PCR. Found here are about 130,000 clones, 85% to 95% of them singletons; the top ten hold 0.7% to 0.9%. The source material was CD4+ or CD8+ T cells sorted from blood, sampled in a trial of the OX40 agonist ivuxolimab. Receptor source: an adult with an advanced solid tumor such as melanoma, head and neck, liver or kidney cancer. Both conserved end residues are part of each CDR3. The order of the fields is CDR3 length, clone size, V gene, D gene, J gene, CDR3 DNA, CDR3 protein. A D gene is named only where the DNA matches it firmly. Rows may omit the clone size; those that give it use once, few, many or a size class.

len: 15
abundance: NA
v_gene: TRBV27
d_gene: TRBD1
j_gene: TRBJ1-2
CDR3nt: TGTGCCAGCAGTACTACAGGGGGATCGGGCTATGGCTACACCTTC
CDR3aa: CASSTTGGSGYGYTF

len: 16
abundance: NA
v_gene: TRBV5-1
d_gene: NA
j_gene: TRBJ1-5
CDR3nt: TGCGCCAGCAGGAGTAACGTACTTTTTAGCAATCAGCCCCAGCATTTT
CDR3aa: CASRSNVLFSNQPQHF

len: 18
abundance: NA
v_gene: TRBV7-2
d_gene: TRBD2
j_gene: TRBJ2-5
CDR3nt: TGTGCCAGCAGCTTAGCGGGGCCCCAGCGGGGGTCAGTAGAGACCCAGTACTTC
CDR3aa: CASSLAGPQRGSVETQYF

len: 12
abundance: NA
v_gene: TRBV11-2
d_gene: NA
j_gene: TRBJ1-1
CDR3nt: TGTGCCAGCAGCTTGGGGCAGTCTGAAGCTTTCTTT
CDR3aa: CASSLGQSEAFF

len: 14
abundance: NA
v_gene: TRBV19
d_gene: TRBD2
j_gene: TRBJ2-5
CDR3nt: TGTGCCAGTAGTGGACTAGCGGAGCAAGAGACCCAGTACTTC
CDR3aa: CASSGLAEQETQYF

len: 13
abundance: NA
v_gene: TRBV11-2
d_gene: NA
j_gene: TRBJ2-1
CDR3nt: TGTGCCAGCAGCCTAGAAGCGGGTGGTGAGCAGTTCTTC
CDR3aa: CASSLEAGGEQFF

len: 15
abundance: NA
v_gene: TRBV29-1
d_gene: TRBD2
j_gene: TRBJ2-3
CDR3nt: TGCAGCGTTGTGGGGGGAGCGGGAGAGGCAGATACGCAGTATTTT
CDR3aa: CSVVGGAGEADTQYF

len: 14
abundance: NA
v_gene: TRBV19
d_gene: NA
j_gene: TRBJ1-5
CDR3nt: TGTGCCAGTAGTATAAGCTGGGGAAATCAGCCCCAGCATTTT
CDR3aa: CASSISWGNQPQHF

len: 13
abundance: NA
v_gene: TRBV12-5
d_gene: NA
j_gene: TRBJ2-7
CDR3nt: TGTGCTAGTGGTTTCCTCAGGTCCTACGAGCAGTACTTC
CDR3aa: CASGFLRSYEQYF

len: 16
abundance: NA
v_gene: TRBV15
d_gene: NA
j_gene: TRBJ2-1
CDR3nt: TGTGCCACCAGCAGAGACAGGGTCAGCTCCTACAATGAGCAGTTCTTC
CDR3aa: CATSRDRVSSYNEQFF

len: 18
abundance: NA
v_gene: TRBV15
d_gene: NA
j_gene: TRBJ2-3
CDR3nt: TGTGCCACCAGCAGGGAGCCCCCCGGTGGGACTTCCGGTTATACGCAGTATTTT
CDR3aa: CATSREPPGGTSGYTQYF

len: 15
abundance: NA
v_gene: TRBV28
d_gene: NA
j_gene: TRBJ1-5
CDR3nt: TGTGCCAGCAGTTTATTCCCGGGAGGCAATCAGCCCCAGCATTTT
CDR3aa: CASSLFPGGNQPQHF

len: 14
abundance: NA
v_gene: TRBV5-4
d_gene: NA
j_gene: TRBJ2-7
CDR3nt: TGTGCCAGCAGCATGCGGCTGGCGAGGGGCGAGCAGTACTTC
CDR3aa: CASSMRLARGEQYF

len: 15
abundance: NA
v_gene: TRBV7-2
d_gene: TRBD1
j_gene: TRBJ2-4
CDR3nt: TGTGCCAGCAGCACCAGGACAGGGAACGGAAACATTCAGTACTTC
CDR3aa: CASSTRTGNGNIQYF

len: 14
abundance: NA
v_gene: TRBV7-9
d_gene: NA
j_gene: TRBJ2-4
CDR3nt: TGTGCCAGCAGCTTAGGGGGAGGCAGGGGCATTCAGTACTTC
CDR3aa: CASSLGGGRGIQYF

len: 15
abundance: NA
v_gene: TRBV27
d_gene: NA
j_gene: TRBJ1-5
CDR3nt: TGTGCCAGCAGTTTAGGTAGGGACCACAATCAGCCCCAGCATTTT
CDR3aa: CASSLGRDHNQPQHF

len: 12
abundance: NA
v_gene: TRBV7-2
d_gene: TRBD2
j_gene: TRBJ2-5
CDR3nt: TGTGCCAGCAGCTACGGGGGGGAGACCCAGTACTTC
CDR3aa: CASSYGGETQYF

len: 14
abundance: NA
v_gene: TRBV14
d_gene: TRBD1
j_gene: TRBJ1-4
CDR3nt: TGTGCCAGCAGCCCAGGGGGCACTAATGAAAAACTGTTTTTT
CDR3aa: CASSPGGTNEKLFF

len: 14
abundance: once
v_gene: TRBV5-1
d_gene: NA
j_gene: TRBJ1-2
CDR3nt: TGCGCCAGCAGCTTGGCTGGGGCTAACTATGGCTACACCTTC
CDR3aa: CASSLAGANYGYTF

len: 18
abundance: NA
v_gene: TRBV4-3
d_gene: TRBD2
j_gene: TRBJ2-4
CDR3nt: TGCGCCAGCAGCCAAGATTTTCGGGGGAGGGGAGGTGTGGACATTCAGTACTTC
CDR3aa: CASSQDFRGRGGVDIQYF

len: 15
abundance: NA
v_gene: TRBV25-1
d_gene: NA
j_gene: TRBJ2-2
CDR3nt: TGTGCCAGCAGTGTTCTCGATGCGAACACCGGGGAGCTGTTTTTT
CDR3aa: CASSVLDANTGELFF

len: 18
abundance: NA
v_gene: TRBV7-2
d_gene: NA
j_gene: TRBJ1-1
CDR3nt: TGTGCCAGCAACCTACGCGGGGGCGGGGGACCTATGAACACTGAAGCTTTCTTT
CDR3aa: CASNLRGGGGPMNTEAFF

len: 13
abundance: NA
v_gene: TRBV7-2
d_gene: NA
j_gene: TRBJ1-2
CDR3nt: TGTGCCAGCAGCGAGGGAGAGGGCTATGGCTACACCTTC
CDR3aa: CASSEGEGYGYTF

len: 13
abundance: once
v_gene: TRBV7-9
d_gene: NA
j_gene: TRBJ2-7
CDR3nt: TGTGCCAGCAGCTTAGTAGCAGATATCGAGCAGTACTTC
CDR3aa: CASSLVADIEQYF

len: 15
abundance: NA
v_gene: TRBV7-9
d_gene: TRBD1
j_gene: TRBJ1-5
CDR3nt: TGTGCCAGCAGCTTAGGGACAGGGGAGGTCCAGCCCCAGCATTTT
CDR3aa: CASSLGTGEVQPQHF

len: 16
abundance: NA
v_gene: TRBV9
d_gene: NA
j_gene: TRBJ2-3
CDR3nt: TGTGCCAGCAGCTTCGGGACCCGTGGGGCCACAGATACGCAGTATTTT
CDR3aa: CASSFGTRGATDTQYF

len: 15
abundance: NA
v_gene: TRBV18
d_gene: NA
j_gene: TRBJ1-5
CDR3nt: TGTGCCAGCTCACCACCGACACAGGGTGAGCAGCCCCAGCATTTT
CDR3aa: CASSPPTQGEQPQHF

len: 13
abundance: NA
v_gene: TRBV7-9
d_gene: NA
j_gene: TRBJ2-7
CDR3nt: TGTGCCAGCAGCTTAGGGGGACCTTACGAGCAGTACTTC
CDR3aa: CASSLGGPYEQYF

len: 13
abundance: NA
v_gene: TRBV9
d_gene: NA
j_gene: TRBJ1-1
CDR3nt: TGTGCCAGCAGCGTAGATTTGTACACTGAAGCTTTCTTT
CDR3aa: CASSVDLYTEAFF

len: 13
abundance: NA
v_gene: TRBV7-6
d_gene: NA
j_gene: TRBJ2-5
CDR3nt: TGTGCCAGCAGCTTAGGTCAGTCAGGGGCCCAGTACTTC
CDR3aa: CASSLGQSGAQYF

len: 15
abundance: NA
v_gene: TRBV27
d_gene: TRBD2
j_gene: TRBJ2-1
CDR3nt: TGTGCCAGCAGCCTAGCGGGAGAGGCCTACAATGAGCAGTTCTTC
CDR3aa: CASSLAGEAYNEQFF

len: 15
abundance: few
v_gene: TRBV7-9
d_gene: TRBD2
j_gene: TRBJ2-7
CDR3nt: TGTGCCAGCAGCTTTTATGGGAGCGGGAGCTACGAGCAGTACTTC
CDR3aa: CASSFYGSGSYEQYF

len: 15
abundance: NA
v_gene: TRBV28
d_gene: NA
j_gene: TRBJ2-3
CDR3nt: TGTGCCAGCAGTTGGAGGGGGACAGAGTCAGATACGCAGTATTTT
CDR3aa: CASSWRGTESDTQYF

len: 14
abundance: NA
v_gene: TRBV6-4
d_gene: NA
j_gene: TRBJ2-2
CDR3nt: TGTGCCAGCAGTGTGTCAGGGAACACCGGGGAGCTGTTTTTT
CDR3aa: CASSVSGNTGELFF

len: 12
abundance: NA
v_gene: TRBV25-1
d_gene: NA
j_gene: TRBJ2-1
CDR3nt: TGTGCCAGCAGTTTACCTTCGGGGGAGCAGTTCTTC
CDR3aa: CASSLPSGEQFF

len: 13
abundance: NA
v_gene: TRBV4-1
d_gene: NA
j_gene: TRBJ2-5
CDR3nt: TGCGCCAGCAGCCGAGCGAGCCGAGAGACCCAGTACTTC
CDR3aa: CASSRASRETQYF

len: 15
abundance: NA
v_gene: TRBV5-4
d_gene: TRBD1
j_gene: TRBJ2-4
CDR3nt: TGTGCCAGCAGCTCCCGGACAGGGGAAAAAAACATTCAGTACTTC
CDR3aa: CASSSRTGEKNIQYF

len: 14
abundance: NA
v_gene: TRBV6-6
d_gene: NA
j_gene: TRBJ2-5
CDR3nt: TGTGCCAGCAGTTATTCAGGAACGTCGGAGACCCAGTACTTC
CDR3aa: CASSYSGTSETQYF

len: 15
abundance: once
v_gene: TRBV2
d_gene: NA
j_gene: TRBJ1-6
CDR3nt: TGTGCCAGCAGTGAAGACTGGGGCAATAATTCACCCCTCCACTTT
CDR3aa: CASSEDWGNNSPLHF

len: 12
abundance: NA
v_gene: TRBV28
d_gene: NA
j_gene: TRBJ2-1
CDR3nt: TGTGCCAGCAGTCAATCTAACAATGAGCAGTTCTTC
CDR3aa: CASSQSNNEQFF

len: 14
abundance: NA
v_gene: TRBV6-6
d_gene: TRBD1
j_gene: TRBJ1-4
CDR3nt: TGTGCCAGCAGGGCGACAGGGGGCGATTTTCGACTGTTTTTT
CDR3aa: CASRATGGDFRLFF

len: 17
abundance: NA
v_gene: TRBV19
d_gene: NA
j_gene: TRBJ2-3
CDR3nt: TGTGCCAGTAGTATACCGGGACAAGCTATAGCATTAGATACGCAGTATTTT
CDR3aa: CASSIPGQAIALDTQYF

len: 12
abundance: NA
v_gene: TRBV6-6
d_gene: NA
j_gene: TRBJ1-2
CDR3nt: TGTGCCAGCAGTTCGGGGTTGGGAGGCTACACCTTC
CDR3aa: CASSSGLGGYTF

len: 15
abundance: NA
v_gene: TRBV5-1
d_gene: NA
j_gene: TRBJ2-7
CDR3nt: TGCGCCAGCAGGCCACAGCCGACAGCTTCCTACGAGCAGTACTTC
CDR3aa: CASRPQPTASYEQYF

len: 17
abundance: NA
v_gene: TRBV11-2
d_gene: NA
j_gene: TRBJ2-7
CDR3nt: TGTGCCAGCAGCTTAGATGAAGGGATGATTTTTACCTACGAGCAGTACTTC
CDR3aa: CASSLDEGMIFTYEQYF

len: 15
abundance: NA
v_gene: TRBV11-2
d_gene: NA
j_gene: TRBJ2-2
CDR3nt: TGTGCCAGCAGCTGGACAGATTCGAACACCGGGGAGCTGTTTTTT
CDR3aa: CASSWTDSNTGELFF

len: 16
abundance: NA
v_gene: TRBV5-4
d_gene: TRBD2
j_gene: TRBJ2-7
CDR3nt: TGTGCCAGCAGCTTGGGAGGGACTAGCGCCTCCTACGAGCAGTACTTC
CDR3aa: CASSLGGTSASYEQYF

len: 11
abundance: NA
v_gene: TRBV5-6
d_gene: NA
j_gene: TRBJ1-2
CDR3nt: TGTGCCAGCAGCCTCGCTTATGGCTACACCTTC
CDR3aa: CASSLAYGYTF